This entry lists 18 T cell receptor beta chains sequenced from one sample in a study of blood T cell repertoires in COVID-19. The repertoire was sequenced with immunoSEQ multiplex PCR; TCRdb's copy has only in-frame clones and lacks some. The sample holds approximately 280,000 clones, 75% to 90% seen once. Sequenced material: peripheral blood. The source is a man aged 35 to 55 with acute or convalescent COVID-19.

CDR3 sequence reads: CASSLMGHDYEQYF. In DNA, the CDR3 is TGTGCCAGCAGCTTAATGGGACATGACTACGAGCAGTACTTC. The chain combines TRBV11-2 with TRBJ2-7; D possibly corresponds to TRBD1 (6 bases). Germline values: CDR1 SGHAT, CDR2 FQNNGV. Trimming shortened V by 2 bases and J by 3 bases, and 11 bases separated the two germline ends. CDR3 size: 14 residues.

This clone was recorded only once. The rearrangement joins TRBV13 to TRBJ2-1, with TRBD2 matching over 10 bases. Germline-derived CDR1 and CDR2 are PRHDT and FYEKMQ (reference sequence). This CDR3 spans 16 amino acids. The ends lost 0 bases at V and 9 bases at J; junction bases unmatched: 8. Here the CDR3 DNA reads TGTGCCAGCAGCTTAGGTCTAGCGGGGGCCCCTGGTGAGCAGTTCTTC. Translating gives CASSLGLAGAPGEQFF.

The CDR3 DNA follows: TGTGCCAGCAGCTTGGTCGGCAGGGAAGAGGACACCATATATTTT. It is translated as CASSLVGREEDTIYF. The V call is TRBV5-6, the J call TRBJ1-3; maybe TRBD1 (5 bases). The CDR3 is made up of 15 amino acids. Germline CDR1 reads SGHDT; CDR2 reads YYEEEE. V dropped 0 bases and J dropped 8 bases, with 15 bases sitting between them.

This clone was detected once. The rearrangement links TRBV27 to TRBJ1-1; D is ambiguous. CDR1 MNHEY and CDR2 SMNVEV come from the germline V gene (reference sequence). The CDR3 sequence is 13 residues long. Deletions cut 0 bases from V and 4 bases from J, with 6 bases between. CDR3 bases: TGTGCCAGCAGTTTATCCGTGAGCACTGAAGCTTTCTTT. Its protein is CASSLSVSTEAFF.

The chain is built from TRBV15 and TRBJ2-1, with D possibly being TRBD2 (6 bases). The V end lost 0 bases, the J end lost 2 bases, and 14 bases lay between the germline ends. The length of the CDR3 is 17 residues. Germline assignment: CDR1 LNHNV and CDR2 YYDKDF (reference sequence). The CDR3 DNA reads as TGTGCCACCAGCAGAGAATATCCTAGCGTAGCCTACAATGAGCAGTTCTTC. It translates to CATSREYPSVAYNEQFF.

The rearrangement uses TRBV11-3 and TRBJ2-7, with D perhaps matching TRBD1 (6 bases). V lost 4 bases to trimming and J lost 6 bases, with 13 bases between them. The CDR3 totals 13 residues. From germline, CDR1 is SGHNT and CDR2 YENEEA. The CDR3 DNA follows: TGTGCCAGCAGCTCTCAACAGGGAACCGAGCAGTACTTC. It encodes CASSSQQGTEQYF.

This sequence joins TRBV10-1 and TRBJ2-3, with D maybe TRBD2 (6 bases). V gave up 8 bases and J gave up 6 bases, with 18 bases separating them. The CDR3 contains 14 residues. Germline V gene lookup returns CDR1 WNHNN and CDR2 SYGVQD (reference sequence). The CDR3 DNA reads as TGCGCCAGCGGGGGGACTTTGCCGGAGGATACGCAGTATTTT. Its protein product is CASGGTLPEDTQYF.

The chain is built from TRBV11-3 and TRBJ2-7; no firm D call. Trimming shortened V by 0 bases and J by 2 bases, and 8 bases separated the two germline ends. The CDR3 totals 14 residues. The germline CDR1 and CDR2 sequences are SGHNT and YENEEA. The CDR3 nucleotides are TGTGCCAGCAGCTTAGAAGTCCGCGCCTACGAGCAGTACTTC. Protein sequence: CASSLEVRAYEQYF.

A single count supports this clone. CDR3: CASSLYRTVYGYTF. Here the CDR3 DNA reads TGTGCCAGCAGCTTGTACAGGACAGTCTATGGCTACACCTTC. This chain joins TRBV5-6 and TRBJ1-2, with a possible D match to TRBD1 (6 bases). The CDR3 has 14 amino acids. V gave up 1 base and J gave up 4 bases, with 11 bases separating them. CDR1 and CDR2 (germline): SGHDT, YYEEEE.

This chain uses TRBV5-1 with TRBJ2-2, with TRBD2 identical over 9 bases. The V segment lost 2 bases and the J segment 0 bases; nucleotides outside the gene matches: 5. This CDR3 spans 17 amino acids. CDR1 is SGHRS, CDR2 YFSETQ, per germline. The CDR3 reads CASSFFSGGTNTGELFF. For the CDR3, the DNA is TGCGCCAGCAGCTTCTTTAGCGGGGGCACGAACACCGGGGAGCTGTTTTTT.

This clone was observed a handful of times. J is TRBJ1-1 and V is TRBV5-8; D may be TRBD1 (6 bases). The V gene lost 4 bases and the J gene lost 5 bases, with 18 bases spanning the gap. Germline V gene sequence: CDR1 SGHTS, CDR2 YDEGEE. The CDR3 length is 15 residues. CDR3 region: CASSRPAGVRTEAFF. In DNA form, the CDR3 reads TGTGCCAGCAGCCGACCCGCAGGGGTCAGGACTGAAGCTTTCTTT.

The chain has TRBV7-8 and TRBJ1-1, with D possibly matching TRBD1 (6 bases). Trimming cost V 5 bases and J 0 bases, with 10 bases left between them. CDR1 and CDR2 from the germline V gene are SGHVS and FQNEAQ. The CDR3 has 14 amino acids. CDR3 amino acids: CASSVDRMNTEAFF. As DNA, the CDR3 is TGTGCCAGCAGCGTCGACAGGATGAACACTGAAGCTTTCTTT.

V usage is TRBV24-1 and J usage is TRBJ2-3; 9 bases map to TRBD1. Losses at the gene ends were 8 bases for V and 14 bases for J; bases not matched to a gene: 31. The germline gives CDR1 KGHDR, CDR2 SFDVKD. The CDR3 is made up of 19 amino acids. For the CDR3, the DNA is TGTGCCACCATAAAGCCTACAGGTACAGGGGGCGAGGGCCCCTTCCGAGGGTATTTT. The encoded protein is CATIKPTGTGGEGPFRGYF.

The chain joins TRBV4-2 to TRBJ2-7, with TRBD1 matching 9 bases. Trimming removed 2 bases from V and 3 bases from J; junction bases left unmatched: 5. The germline CDR1 and CDR2 sequences are LGHNA and YNFKEQ. This CDR3 is 15 amino acids long. The CDR3 DNA sequence: TGTGCCAGCAGCCAATTTAAGGGACAGGGCTACGAGCAGTACTTC. It yields the protein CASSQFKGQGYEQYF.

The V call is TRBV10-3, the J call TRBJ1-2; the D gene is possibly TRBD1 (5 bases). V dropped 4 bases and J dropped 4 bases, with 13 bases sitting between them. The CDR3 spans 14 residues. Germline CDR1 reads ENHRY; CDR2 reads SYGVKD. The CDR3 nucleotides are TGTGCCATCAGTGGTCAGGGCGAGACCTATGGCTACACCTTC. Its translation is CAISGQGETYGYTF.

This chain uses TRBV5-1 with TRBJ1-4; no reliable D call. The V end was cut by 7 bases, the J end by 4 bases, with 11 bases between. From germline, CDR1 is SGHRS and CDR2 YFSETQ. The CDR3 contains 13 residues. In DNA, the CDR3 is TGCGCCAGCCGGTCTTTAATTAATGAAAAACTGTTTTTT. This sequence encodes CASRSLINEKLFF.

The V gene is TRBV5-1, the J gene TRBJ1-5, with D possibly matching TRBD1 (5 bases). The CDR3 sequence is 13 residues long. Germline CDR1 SGHRS, CDR2 YFSETQ. V was pared by 0 bases and J by 7 bases, with 8 bases between. The CDR3 is CASSLAGDQPQHF. The CDR3 DNA is TGCGCCAGCAGCTTGGCGGGGGACCAGCCCCAGCATTTT.

The chain uses TRBV6-2 or TRBV6-3 and TRBJ1-2; 9 bases fit TRBD1. Germline assignment: CDR1 MNHEY and CDR2 SVGEGT. Germline trimming cut 2 bases from V and 1 base from J; bases unmatched to any gene: 8. The CDR3 is made up of 17 amino acids. CDR3 region: CASSYVPGTGLNYGYTF. As DNA, the CDR3 is TGTGCCAGCAGTTACGTACCCGGGACAGGGCTTAACTATGGCTACACCTTC.